The T cell receptor beta chain under discussion was sequenced for a study of radiotherapy plus CTLA-4 blockade in lung cancer. Whole-study context: Among patients, over 15% showed objective responses, and about 30% had disease control.

TCRdb keeps only in-frame clones here, not all; method: immunoSEQ multiplex PCR. The repertoire includes 85,000 to 90,000 clones, about 87% of them detected once, and over 15% sits in the top ten. This CDR3 region has 14 residues. Trimming removed 2 bases at V and 8 bases at J, with 13 bases between. Germline values: CDR1 SGHRS, CDR2 YFSETQ. Study outcomes and limitations: Together with interferon-beta, which increased in serum after radiation, early dynamic changes in blood T cell clones were reportedly the best predictors of response. Once radiotherapy plus ipilimumab had been given, TCR clones derived from tumor expanded in blood.

Notes on this clone: What it binds is unknown.

The material sequenced was peripheral blood, taken from a patient treated with radiotherapy plus ipilimumab. V and J are TRBV5-1 and TRBJ1-4; D ambiguous. This TCR was sampled from a human donor with non-small cell lung cancer that progressed on radiotherapy plus ipilimumab. CDR3 sequence: CASSLYDPGEKLFF. The CDR3 coding sequence is TGCGCCAGCAGCTTATACGACCCGGGGGAAAAACTGTTTTTT.